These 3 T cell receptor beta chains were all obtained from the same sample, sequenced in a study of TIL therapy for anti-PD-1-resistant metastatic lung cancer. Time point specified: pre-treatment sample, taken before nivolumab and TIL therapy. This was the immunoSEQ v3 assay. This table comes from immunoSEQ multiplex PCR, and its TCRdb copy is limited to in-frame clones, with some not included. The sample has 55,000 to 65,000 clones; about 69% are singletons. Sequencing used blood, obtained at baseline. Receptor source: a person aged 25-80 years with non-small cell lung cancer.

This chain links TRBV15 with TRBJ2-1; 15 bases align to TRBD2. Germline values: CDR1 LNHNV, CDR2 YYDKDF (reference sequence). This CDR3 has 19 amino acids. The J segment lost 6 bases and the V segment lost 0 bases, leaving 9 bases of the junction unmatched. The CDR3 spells CATSRDGGLAGGNFNEQFF. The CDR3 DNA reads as TGTGCCACCAGCAGAGATGGGGGACTAGCGGGGGGAAATTTCAATGAGCAGTTCTTC.

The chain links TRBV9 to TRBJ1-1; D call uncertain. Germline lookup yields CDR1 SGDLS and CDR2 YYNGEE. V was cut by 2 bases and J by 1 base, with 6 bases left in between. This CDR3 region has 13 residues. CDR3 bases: TGTGCCAGCAGCGTCCACAGGAACACTGAAGCTTTCTTT. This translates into CASSVHRNTEAFF.

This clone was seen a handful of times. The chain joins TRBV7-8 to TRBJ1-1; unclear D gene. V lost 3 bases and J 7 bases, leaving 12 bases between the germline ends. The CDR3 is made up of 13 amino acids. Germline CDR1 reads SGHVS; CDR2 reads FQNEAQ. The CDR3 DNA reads TGTGCCAGCAGCTTCCCAGTTCGAGGTGAAGCTTTCTTT. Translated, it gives CASSFPVRGEAFF.